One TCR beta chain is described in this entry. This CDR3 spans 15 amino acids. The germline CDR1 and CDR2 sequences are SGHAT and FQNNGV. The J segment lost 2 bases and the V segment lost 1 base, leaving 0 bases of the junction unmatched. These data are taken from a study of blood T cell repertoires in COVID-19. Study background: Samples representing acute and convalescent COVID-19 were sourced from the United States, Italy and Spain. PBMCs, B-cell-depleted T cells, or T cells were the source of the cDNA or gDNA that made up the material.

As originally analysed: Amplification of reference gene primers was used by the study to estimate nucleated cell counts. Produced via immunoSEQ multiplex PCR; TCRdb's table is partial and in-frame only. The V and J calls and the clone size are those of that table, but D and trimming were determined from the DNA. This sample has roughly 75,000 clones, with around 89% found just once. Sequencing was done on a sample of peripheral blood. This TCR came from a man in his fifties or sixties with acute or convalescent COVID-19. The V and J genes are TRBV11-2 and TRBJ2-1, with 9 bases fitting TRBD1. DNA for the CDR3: TGTGCCAGCAGCTTAGGACAGGGGGCCTACAATGAGCAGTTCTTC. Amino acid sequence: CASSLGQGAYNEQFF. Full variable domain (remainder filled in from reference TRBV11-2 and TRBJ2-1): EAGVAQSPRYKIIEKRQSVAFWCNPISGHATLYWYQQILGQGPKLLIQFQNNGVVDDSQLPKDRFSAERLKGVDSTLKIQPAKLEDSAVYLCASSLGQGAYNEQFFGPGTRLTVL.